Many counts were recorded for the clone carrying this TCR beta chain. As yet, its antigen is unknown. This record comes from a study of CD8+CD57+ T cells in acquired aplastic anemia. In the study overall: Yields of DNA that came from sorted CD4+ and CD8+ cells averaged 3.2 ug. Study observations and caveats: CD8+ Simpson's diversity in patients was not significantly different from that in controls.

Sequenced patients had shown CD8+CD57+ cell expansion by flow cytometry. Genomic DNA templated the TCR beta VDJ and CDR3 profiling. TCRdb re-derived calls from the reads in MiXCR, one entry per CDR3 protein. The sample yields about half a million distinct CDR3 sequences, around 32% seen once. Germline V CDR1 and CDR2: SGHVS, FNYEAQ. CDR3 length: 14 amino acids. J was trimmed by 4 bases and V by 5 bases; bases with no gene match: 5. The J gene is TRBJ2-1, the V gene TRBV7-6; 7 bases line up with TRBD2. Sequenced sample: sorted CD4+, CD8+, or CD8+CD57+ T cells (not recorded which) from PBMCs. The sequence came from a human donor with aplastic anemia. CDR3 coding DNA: TGTGCCAGCAGCCCTAGCGGCGGATACAATGAGCAGTTCTTC. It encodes CASSPSGGYNEQFF.